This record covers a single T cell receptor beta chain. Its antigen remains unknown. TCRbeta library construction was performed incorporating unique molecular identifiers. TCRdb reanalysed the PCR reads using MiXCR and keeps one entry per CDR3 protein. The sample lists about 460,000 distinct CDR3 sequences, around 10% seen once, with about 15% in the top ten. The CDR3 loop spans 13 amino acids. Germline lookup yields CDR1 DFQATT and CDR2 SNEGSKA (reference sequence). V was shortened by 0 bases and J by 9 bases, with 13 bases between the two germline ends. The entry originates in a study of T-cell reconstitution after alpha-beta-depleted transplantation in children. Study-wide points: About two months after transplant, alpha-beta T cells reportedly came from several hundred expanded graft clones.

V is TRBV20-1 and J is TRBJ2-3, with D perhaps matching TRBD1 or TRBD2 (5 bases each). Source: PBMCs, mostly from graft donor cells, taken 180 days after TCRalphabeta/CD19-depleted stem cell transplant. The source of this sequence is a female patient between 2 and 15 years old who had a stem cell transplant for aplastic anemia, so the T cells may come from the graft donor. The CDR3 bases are TGCAGTGCTAGAGATCAGGGAGCTCGAACGCAGTATTTT. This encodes CSARDQGARTQYF.